These 17 T cell receptor beta chains were all obtained from the same sample, sequenced in a study of regulatory T cells in long-lasting Graves disease. Time point: newly diagnosed GD, antithyroid drugs for less than 3 months. Extracted PBMC RNA gave rise to the TCR library. iRepertoire HTBI primers and Arm-PCR of CDR3 regions built TCR beta libraries. From the multiplex PCR reads, TCRdb called clonotypes with MiXCR, one entry per CDR3 protein. The repertoire holds 400,000 to 550,000 distinct CDR3 sequences, about a sixth seen once, with about 23% in the top ten. The same data also went into a second study, on T cells in Graves' hyperthyroidism and ophthalmopathy.

The sample was peripheral blood mononuclear cells (PBMCs), taken at new diagnosis, from a patient treated with antithyroid drugs. The receptor set was obtained from a woman between 18 and 30 years old with Graves disease.

The CDR3 protein is CASSWTSGAGAQETQYF. CDR3 sequence (DNA): TGTGCCAGCAGTTGGACTAGCGGGGCAGGGGCCCAAGAGACCCAGTACTTC. J is TRBJ2-5 and V is TRBV28; 12 nucleotides match TRBD2. The CDR3 extends over 17 amino acids. Germline V CDR1 and CDR2: MDHEN, SYDVKM. V lost 4 bases, J lost 1 base, and 7 bases stayed unmatched.

In its sample, this clonotype was seen many times. The chain employs TRBV24-1 and TRBJ2-2; 7 bases map to TRBD2. The length of the CDR3 is 12 residues. The J segment lost 6 bases and the V segment lost 7 bases, leaving 1 base of the junction unmatched. Germline-derived CDR1 and CDR2 are KGHDR and SFDVKD. This CDR3 reads CATSGRPGELFF. CDR3 coding DNA: TGTGCCACCAGCGGGAGGCCCGGGGAGCTGTTTTTT.

Only a few counts were recorded for this clonotype. The chain has TRBV30 and TRBJ1-1, with D possibly TRBD1 on 6 matching bases. The length of the CDR3 is 13 residues. Per the germline V gene, CDR1 is GTSNPN and CDR2 is SVGIG (reference sequence). Trimming removed 2 bases from V and 0 bases from J, with 7 bases in between. CDR3 in DNA: TGTGCCTGGAGTCAGGGGATGAACACTGAAGCTTTCTTT. Translating gives CAWSQGMNTEAFF. Full variable domain (rest looked up from reference TRBV30 and TRBJ1-1): SQTIHQWPATLVQPVGSPLSLECTVEGTSNPNLYWYRQAAGRGLQLLFYSVGIGQISSEVPQNLSASRPQDRQFILSSKKLLLSDSGFYLCAWSQGMNTEAFFGQGTRLTVV.

In this sample, this clonotype turned up many times. The J gene is TRBJ1-5, the V gene TRBV20-1, with D possibly matching TRBD1 (6 bases). Germline loops: CDR1 DFQATT, CDR2 SNEGSKA (reference sequence). The CDR3 has 13 amino acids. V dropped 3 bases and J dropped 6 bases, with 12 bases sitting between them. The CDR3 bases are TGCAGTGCTAGGGCCACAGGGTCTCAGCCCCAGCATTTT. This gives the protein CSARATGSQPQHF.

The V gene is TRBV5-6, the J gene TRBJ2-3; 10 bases match TRBD2. Germline V gives CDR1 SGHDT, CDR2 YYEEEE. J was trimmed by 5 bases and V by 0 bases; bases with no gene match: 9. The CDR3 consists of 17 residues. The CDR3 nucleotides are TGTGCCAGCAGCTTGGGATCAGCGGGAGGGCCCCGAGATACGCAGTATTTT. This encodes CASSLGSAGGPRDTQYF.

This clonotype was detected many times. The genes are TRBV28 and TRBJ2-7; D is unclear. The CDR3 runs 18 residues. Germline V lookup: CDR1 MDHEN, CDR2 SYDVKM. V was pared by 5 bases and J by 4 bases, with 27 bases between. CDR3 sequence: CASSGTTLLVPAIYEQYF. DNA for the CDR3: TGTGCCAGCAGTGGTACAACTTTACTCGTACCGGCAATATACGAGCAGTACTTC.

Many counts were recorded for this clonotype. The chain joins TRBV12-3 or TRBV12-4 to TRBJ1-1; the D gene is possibly TRBD1 (5 bases). V lost 6 bases and J lost 5, with 19 bases in between. The CDR3 length is 15 residues. Written as DNA, the CDR3 is TGTGCCAGCAGCGACTTCCAGGGTTTTTGGACTGAAGCTTTCTTT. Translating gives CASSDFQGFWTEAFF.

This clonotype was seen repeatedly, ten times or more. V is TRBV7-2 and J is TRBJ2-1; 14 nucleotides align to TRBD2. V shed 4 bases, J shed 4 bases, and the junction held 3 bases outside the gene matches. Germline V gene sequence: CDR1 SGHTA, CDR2 FQGNSA. The CDR3 is 16 amino acids. The CDR3 reads CASSSRLAGGYNEQFF. Here the CDR3 DNA reads TGTGCCAGCAGCTCCAGACTAGCGGGAGGGTACAATGAGCAGTTCTTC. Full variable domain (missing parts from reference TRBV7-2 and TRBJ2-1): GAGVSQSPSNKVTEKGKDVELRCDPISGHTALYWYRQSLGQGLEFLIYFQGNSAPDKSGLPSDRFSAERTGGSVSTLTIQRTQQEDSAVYLCASSSRLAGGYNEQFFGPGTRLTVL.

This clonotype was recorded at least ten times. This chain uses TRBV12-3 or TRBV12-4 with TRBJ1-1; unclear D gene. CDR3 length: 15 amino acids. With 1 base removed from V and 1 base from J, the gap between germline ends came to 10 bases. CDR3 region: CASSLVGGGNTEAFF. The CDR3 DNA sequence: TGTGCCAGCAGTTTAGTGGGAGGAGGGAACACTGAAGCTTTCTTT.

This chain joins TRBV5-5 and TRBJ2-1; no definite D call. CDR1 and CDR2 from the germline V gene are SGHKS and YYEKEE (reference sequence). With 6 bases removed from V and 7 bases from J, the gap between germline ends came to 11 bases. The CDR3 runs to 12 residues. CDR3 amino acids: CASTPSLNEQFF. CDR3 coding DNA: TGTGCCAGCACCCCGTCGTTAAATGAGCAGTTCTTC.

CDR3 nucleotide sequence: TGTGCCAGCAGCGTAGGGACTAGCGGGACCCATACGATTGAGCAGTTCTTC. This sequence encodes CASSVGTSGTHTIEQFF. The rearrangement joins TRBV9 to TRBJ2-1; 12 bases align to TRBD2. This CDR3 region has 17 residues. Per germline, CDR1 SGDLS and CDR2 YYNGEE. Trimming at V came to 0 bases and at J to 9 bases, leaving 10 bases not matched to a gene.

With regard to this clonotype: The junction and the germline gene differ at one end; a read error may be behind it. The J gene is TRBJ2-1, the V gene TRBV6-1; 11 bases match TRBD2. Germline CDR1 is MNHNS and CDR2 is SASEGT. The CDR3 has 12 amino acids. The CDR3 DNA follows: TGTGCCAGCAGTGAGCCCGGGACTAGCGGTACCTTC. It translates to CASSEPGTSGTF.

In its sample, this clonotype was seen many times. The chain couples TRBV28 to TRBJ2-5; no clear D. The CDR3 sequence is 11 residues long. V was cut by 6 bases and J by 4 bases, with 6 bases left in between. CDR1 and CDR2 (germline): MDHEN, SYDVKM. The CDR3 bases are TGTGCCAGCAGCAAGAGAGAGACCCAGTACTTC. As protein: CASSKRETQYF.

The genes are TRBV7-9 and TRBJ1-3; perhaps TRBD1 as D (6 bases). The CDR3 length is 16 residues. Deletions cut 4 bases from V and 7 bases from J, with 20 bases between. CDR1 SEHNR and CDR2 FQNEAQ come from the germline V gene (reference sequence). CDR3 sequence: CASSSKTGSPRNTIYF. CDR3 in DNA: TGTGCCAGCAGCTCAAAAACAGGGTCTCCGAGGAACACCATATATTTT.

In this sample, this clonotype turned up a few times. The chain combines TRBV7-9 with TRBJ2-2; the D is unclear. This CDR3 has 14 residues. The V end lost 4 bases, the J end lost 6 bases, and 12 bases lay between the germline ends. Germline CDR1 reads SEHNR; CDR2 reads FQNEAQ (reference sequence). CDR3 region: CASSSVRASGELFF. CDR3 nucleotide sequence: TGTGCCAGCAGCTCCGTCCGAGCATCCGGGGAGCTGTTTTTT.

A few counts support this clonotype. The chain recombines TRBV4-1 with TRBJ2-7, with D tentatively TRBD1 (5 bases). Trimming stripped 9 bases from V and 1 base from J, with 16 bases between. There are 14 residues in the CDR3. The germline CDR1 and CDR2 sequences are MGHRA and YSYEKL. DNA of the CDR3: TGCGCCAGTAGTGCGGACATTGCTTCCTACGAGCAGTACTTC. It specifies CASSADIASYEQYF.

In its sample, this clonotype was seen a few times. This chain connects TRBV27 to TRBJ2-5; D uncertain. CDR3 length: 14 residues. Trimming stripped 4 bases from V and 1 base from J, with 10 bases between. From germline, CDR1 is MNHEY and CDR2 SMNVEV (reference sequence). The CDR3 DNA reads as TGTGCCAGCAGTTCCCTAGGACCCCAAGAGACCCAGTACTTC. This translates into CASSSLGPQETQYF.